This is a list of T cell receptor beta chains from one sample in a study of cytomegalovirus exposure and HLA in healthy donors. TCRdb keeps only in-frame clones here, not all; method: immunoSEQ multiplex PCR. The profile shows around 150,000 clones, 75% to 85% of them singletons. What was sequenced was PBMCs. The receptor set was obtained from a man aged 50-59 years in good health and CMV-seropositive. Both conserved end residues are trimmed from each CDR3. The order of the fields is clone size, V gene, J gene, CDR3 protein. Size is stated for part of the rows, as once, few or many counts, or as a class when the clone is expanded.

once,TRBV9,TRBJ2-1,ASSISGYNEQF
-,TRBV27,TRBJ2-7,ASSLRRSYEQY
-,TRBV7-8,TRBJ1-1,ASSLFPGQEAEAF
-,TRBV5-1,TRBJ2-1,ASSGTPYNEQF
-,TRBV19,TRBJ2-1,ASSIRGAYNEQF
-,TRBV5-1,TRBJ1-4,ASSQGATNEKLF
-,TRBV28,TRBJ2-7,ASSLSAGTGAYEQY
-,TRBV18,TRBJ2-2,ASSPRQDRSTGELF
-,TRBV19,TRBJ1-2,ASRSGTGIYGYT
-,TRBV28,TRBJ2-5,ASSLSGTGRETQY
once,TRBV5-8,TRBJ1-2,ASSLLSEGYT
-,TRBV2,TRBJ2-3,ASSGWDTVMDTQY
once,TRBV5-1,TRBJ2-1,ASSLGAASGQNEQF
-,TRBV7-9,TRBJ2-5,SSSLGGGTETQY
-,TRBV28,TRBJ2-4,ASSPERVPKNIQY
-,TRBV30,TRBJ2-3,AWNTKARLTDTQY
-,TRBV6-1,TRBJ1-2,ASSERGETYGYT
-,TRBV28,TRBJ2-7,ASSVYWGDSWEQY
-,TRBV5-1,TRBJ2-5,ASSSRGTAGETQY
few,TRBV5-1,TRBJ2-7,ASSAEPGLRYEQY
-,TRBV18,TRBJ2-1,ASSRGTSGRGSNEQF
few,TRBV28,TRBJ1-1,ASSNTGQGPTEAF
-,TRBV7-2,TRBJ2-7,ASSLAYKREQY
-,TRBV10-1,TRBJ2-1,ASSERETYNEQF
-,TRBV5-1,TRBJ2-7,ASSLDWSGNYEQY
-,TRBV29-1,TRBJ2-1,SVDQSSGRGGNEQF
-,TRBV9,TRBJ1-1,ASSVATSNTEAF
few,TRBV10-1,TRBJ1-3,ASRLYRDRGRVTGNTIY
-,TRBV30,TRBJ2-7,AWMATSGSHEQY
-,TRBV5-4,TRBJ2-2,ASSSPGTGGFSTGELF
-,TRBV10-3,TRBJ2-1,AISESREIYNEQF
-,TRBV5-1,TRBJ2-3,ASSLDGGAGTDTQY
-,TRBV28,TRBJ2-3,ASSTHTGGGRDTQY
-,TRBV19,TRBJ2-2,ASSAASLWSGRAKTGELF
-,TRBV5-1,TRBJ2-3,ASSRTLGITDTQY
once,TRBV5-1,TRBJ2-2,ASSLEGGPPGELF
-,TRBV4-1,TRBJ2-4,ASGAGLAGKNIQY